This entry lists 30 T cell receptor beta chains sequenced from one sample in a study of shared T cell receptors in the human thymus (dated by TCRdb to the early 2020s). Receptor amplification or capture employed the immunoSEQ multiplex PCR assay. Sourced from immuneACCESS, this table was stored by TCRdb with only in-frame sequences that have V and J called. A share of the clones is absent; for the studies checked, an unresolved V gene accounts for under half, and the remainder has no known explanation. Within this sample are fewer than 700,000 clones, with over 75% of them counted one time only. Of the sample, roughly 0.0097% falls within the top ten clones. These data were also filed under a second study, of human thymus T cells.

Sequencing was carried out using thymocytes. The receptors derive from a boy younger than two with a congenital heart defect. Donor details come from another sample of the same person, matched by shared clones.

This chain links TRBV28 with TRBJ2-1, with 7 bases that match TRBD2. V dropped 6 bases and J dropped 7; count of bases not matched to a gene: 9. In germline, CDR1 is MDHEN, CDR2 SYDVKM. The CDR3 extends over 14 amino acids. The CDR3 DNA reads as TGTGCCAGCAGGCTAGCGGAGGCATTTAATGAGCAGTTCTTC. This sequence encodes CASRLAEAFNEQFF.

The chain recombines TRBV9 with TRBJ2-5; the D is unclear. Trimming removed 4 bases at V and 7 bases at J, with 20 bases between. Germline V gene data show CDR1 as SGDLS and CDR2 as YYNGEE. This CDR3 contains 15 residues. The CDR3 region has the DNA TGTGCCAGCAGCACCCAAATCTCTGCAAGAGGGACCCAGTACTTC. This gives the protein CASSTQISARGTQYF.

The J gene is TRBJ1-1, the V gene TRBV25-1; D might be TRBD1 (6 bases). The CDR3 covers 14 residues. Trimming removed 7 bases from V and 3 bases from J, with 15 bases in between. CDR1 is MGHDK, CDR2 SYGVNS, per germline. Here the CDR3 reads CASMDSRYDTEAFF. The CDR3 DNA reads TGTGCCAGCATGGACAGCAGATATGACACTGAAGCTTTCTTT.

The chain carries TRBV6-4 and TRBJ2-1, with D unclear. The CDR3 loop spans 16 amino acids. Per the germline V gene, CDR1 is MRHNA and CDR2 is SNTAGT. V lost 0 bases and J 0 bases, leaving 9 bases between the germline ends. The CDR3: CASSDSLRSSYNEQFF. The CDR3 DNA is TGTGCCAGCAGTGACTCGCTCCGTAGCTCCTACAATGAGCAGTTCTTC.

The chain combines TRBV7-2 with TRBJ2-7, with D unclear. The germline V gene has CDR1 SGHTA and CDR2 FQGNSA. This CDR3 comprises 17 residues. Trimming shortened V by 1 base and J by 3 bases, and 19 bases separated the two germline ends. CDR3 DNA: TGTGCCAGCAGCTTAGGGGTCACACCGGGTAGGAACTACGAGCAGTACTTC. Its translation: CASSLGVTPGRNYEQYF.

This clone appeared a few times. The chain couples TRBV28 to TRBJ1-2; 7 positions match TRBD1. CDR1 MDHEN and CDR2 SYDVKM come from the germline V gene. The V gene end was trimmed by 2 bases and the J gene end by 5 bases; junction bases not matched to a gene: 2. This CDR3 has 13 amino acids. CDR3 nucleotide sequence: TGTGCCAGCAGTTTAAGCAGGGGGTATGGCTACACCTTC. It translates to CASSLSRGYGYTF.

V gene TRBV5-4 combines with J gene TRBJ2-7; D is unresolved. V was shortened by 2 bases and J by 2 bases, with 8 bases between the two germline ends. There are 13 residues in the CDR3. Germline V gene data show CDR1 as SGHNT and CDR2 as YYREEE (reference sequence). The DNA for the CDR3 is TGTGCCAGCAGCTTTGGCTCCCCCTACGAGCAGTACTTC. It is translated as CASSFGSPYEQYF. Full variable domain (remainder filled in from reference TRBV5-4 and TRBJ2-7): ETGVTQSPTHLIKTRGQQVTLRCSSQSGHNTVSWYQQALGQGPQFIFQYYREEENGRGNFPPRFSGLQFPNYSSELNVNALELDDSALYLCASSFGSPYEQYFGPGTRLTVT.

CDR3 DNA: TGTGCCAGCAGCTTGGAGGCTAGCGGGAGCCGTGGAGCCAAAAACATTCAGTACTTC. It encodes CASSLEASGSRGAKNIQYF. The J gene is TRBJ2-4, the V gene TRBV5-4; 10 nucleotides agree with TRBD2. Germline V gene lookup returns CDR1 SGHNT and CDR2 YYREEE (reference sequence). V gave up 0 bases and J gave up 0 bases; unmatched junction bases: 9. The CDR3 runs to 19 residues.

The chain recombines TRBV7-4 with TRBJ2-5, with 12 bases matching TRBD2. The CDR3 sequence is 16 residues long. The ends lost 5 bases at V and 4 bases at J; junction bases unmatched: 8. Germline lookup yields CDR1 SGHVT and CDR2 SQSDAQ. The CDR3 sequence: CASSPQLAGGGETQYF. CDR3 DNA sequence: TGTGCCAGCAGCCCCCAGCTAGCGGGAGGGGGAGAGACCCAGTACTTC. Variable domain in full (rest from reference TRBV7-4 and TRBJ2-5): GAGVSQSPRYKVAKRGRDVALRCDSISGHVTLYWYRQTLGQGSEVLTYSQSDAQRDKSGRPSGRFSAERPERSVSTLKIQRTEQGDSAVYLCASSPQLAGGGETQYFGPGTRLLVL.

The V and J genes are TRBV2 and TRBJ1-4, with TRBD1 matching over 9 bases. Germline V gene sequence: CDR1 SNHLY, CDR2 FYNNEI. V lost 8 bases to trimming and J lost 2 bases; unmatched junction nucleotides: 9. This CDR3 comprises 16 residues. The CDR3 DNA is TGTGCCAGCCTTGGGGACAGGGTGGTTACTAATGAAAAACTGTTTTTT. This translates into CASLGDRVVTNEKLFF.

The chain carries TRBV29-1 and TRBJ2-5; D is perhaps TRBD1 (6 bases). The length of the CDR3 is 14 residues. Trimming removed 4 bases at V and 2 bases at J, with 14 bases between. CDR1 and CDR2 (germline): SQVTM, ANQGSEA. CDR3 protein: CSVAGQPFQETQYF. The DNA for the CDR3 is TGCAGCGTTGCCGGACAGCCGTTTCAAGAGACCCAGTACTTC.

The genes are TRBV5-1 and TRBJ2-7; possibly TRBD2 for D (5 bases). The V end was cut by 6 bases, the J end by 0 bases, with 10 bases between. This CDR3 is built from 13 residues. Germline-derived CDR1 and CDR2 are SGHRS and YFSETQ. The CDR3 sequence: CASNRGSSYEQYF. The CDR3 DNA follows: TGCGCCAGCAACCGTGGGAGCTCCTACGAGCAGTACTTC. The full variable domain, completed using reference TRBV5-1 and TRBJ2-7, is KAGVTQTPRYLIKTRGQQVTLSCSPISGHRSVSWYQQTPGQGLQFLFEYFSETQRNKGNFPGRFSGRQFSNSRSEMNVSTLELGDSALYLCASNRGSSYEQYFGPGTRLTVT.

V and J are TRBV18 and TRBJ2-7, with 8 bases aligning to TRBD1. The J segment lost 5 bases and the V segment lost 3 bases, leaving 3 bases of the junction unmatched. The CDR3 has 13 amino acids. Germline V gene sequence: CDR1 KGHSH, CDR2 LQKENI. CDR3 coding DNA: TGTGCCAGCTCACCGGACAGGGTGCACGAGCAGTACTTC. Translation gives CASSPDRVHEQYF.

The chain is built from TRBV14 and TRBJ2-3, with 9 bases matching TRBD2. This CDR3 contains 21 residues. V trimming: 0 bases; J trimming: 6 bases; junction bases outside the gene matches: 22. Germline lookup yields CDR1 SGHDN and CDR2 FVKESK. CDR3 residues: CASSQDAVTTSGHGWKDTQYF. In nucleotides, the CDR3 is TGTGCCAGCAGCCAAGACGCCGTTACGACTAGCGGACACGGATGGAAGGATACGCAGTATTTT.

In its sample, this clone was seen a few times. The chain links TRBV19 to TRBJ1-3; D remains unclear. This CDR3 is built from 15 residues. Trimming took 2 bases from V and 0 from J, leaving 8 bases between them. From germline, CDR1 is LNHDA and CDR2 SQIVND (reference sequence). CDR3 bases: TGTGCCAGTAGTATACCCATTTTCTCTGGAAACACCATATATTTT. Encoded protein: CASSIPIFSGNTIYF.

The CDR3 reads CASSEAAEGPNSPLHF. DNA of the CDR3: TGTGCCAGCAGTGAGGCCGCGGAAGGCCCTAATTCACCCCTCCACTTT. The chain uses TRBV25-1 and TRBJ1-6; D gene ambiguous. Deletions cut 3 bases from V and 6 bases from J, with 15 bases between. CDR1 is MGHDK, CDR2 SYGVNS, per germline. The CDR3 runs to 16 residues. Filled out from reference TRBV25-1 and TRBJ1-6, the complete variable domain reads EADIYQTPRYLVIGTGKKITLECSQTMGHDKMYWYQQDPGMELHLIHYSYGVNSTEKGDLSSESTVSRIRTEHFPLTLESARPSHTSQYLCASSEAAEGPNSPLHFGNGTRLTVT.

This chain's CDR3 is CASSPTPGQGDTDTQYF. CDR3 in DNA: TGCGCCAGCAGCCCCACCCCGGGACAGGGAGACACAGATACGCAGTATTTT. V is TRBV4-1 and J is TRBJ2-3; TRBD1 matches at 9 bases. V lost 4 bases and J lost 2; bases outside the gene matches: 10. Germline values: CDR1 MGHRA, CDR2 YSYEKL. There are 17 residues in the CDR3.

In this sample, this clone turned up once. The CDR3 region is CASSLARVNSYEQYF. CDR3 sequence (DNA): TGCGCCAGCAGCTTGGCCAGGGTGAACTCCTACGAGCAGTACTTC. The chain combines TRBV5-1 with TRBJ2-7, with D tentatively TRBD1 (5 bases). The CDR3 runs 15 residues. Germline values: CDR1 SGHRS, CDR2 YFSETQ. Trimming left V 0 bases short and J 0 bases short, with 10 bases between.

The genes are TRBV5-1 and TRBJ2-7, with D maybe TRBD1 (6 bases). The CDR3 totals 13 residues. Trimming removed 2 bases at V and 1 base at J, with 7 bases between. CDR1 is SGHRS, CDR2 YFSETQ, per germline. The CDR3 DNA sequence: TGCGCCAGCAGCTTTGACAGGTCCTACGAGCAGTACTTC. This encodes CASSFDRSYEQYF. Complete variable domain (other parts from reference TRBV5-1 and TRBJ2-7): KAGVTQTPRYLIKTRGQQVTLSCSPISGHRSVSWYQQTPGQGLQFLFEYFSETQRNKGNFPGRFSGRQFSNSRSEMNVSTLELGDSALYLCASSFDRSYEQYFGPGTRLTVT.

The CDR3 spells CASSYSPDRGGNTIYF. In nucleotides, the CDR3 is TGTGCCAGCAGTTACTCCCCCGACAGGGGAGGAAACACCATATATTTT. This sequence joins TRBV6-6 and TRBJ1-3; 8 bases are shared with TRBD1. V trimming: 0 bases; J trimming: 4 bases; junction bases outside the gene matches: 5. The CDR3 has 16 residues. Germline CDR1 is MNHNY and CDR2 is SVGAGI (reference sequence).

The rearrangement uses TRBV29-1 and TRBJ2-2; 10 positions agree with TRBD1. Germline V gives CDR1 SQVTM, CDR2 ANQGSEA. V trimming: 4 bases; J trimming: 6 bases; junction bases outside the gene matches: 5. The CDR3 contains 14 residues. CDR3 sequence: CSVVWDRGAGELFF. DNA of the CDR3: TGCAGCGTTGTGTGGGACAGGGGAGCCGGGGAGCTGTTTTTT.

This chain links TRBV4-2 with TRBJ2-2; maybe TRBD2 (5 bases). This CDR3 region has 17 residues. Deletions cut 1 base from V and 3 bases from J, with 15 bases between. CDR1 LGHNA and CDR2 YNFKEQ come from the germline V gene. The CDR3 nucleotides read TGTGCCAGCAGCCAAGGTATCCTCGGGGAACACACCGGGGAGCTGTTTTTT. Protein sequence: CASSQGILGEHTGELFF.

The V gene is TRBV27, the J gene TRBJ1-1; TRBD1 matches 8 bases. The CDR3 runs to 16 residues. With V trimmed by 0 bases and J by 2 bases, 5 bases remained unmatched. Germline CDR1 MNHEY, CDR2 SMNVEV (reference sequence). CDR3 DNA: TGTGCCAGCAGTTTATCACGGACAGGGTCCAACACTGAAGCTTTCTTT. Residues: CASSLSRTGSNTEAFF.

This clone was detected only once. The chain uses TRBV5-1 and TRBJ2-3; D not resolved. The CDR3 runs to 11 residues. Trimming took 5 bases from V and 2 from J, leaving 3 bases between them. Germline assignment: CDR1 SGHRS and CDR2 YFSETQ. The CDR3 region is CASRYTDTQYF. For the CDR3, the DNA is TGCGCCAGCAGATACACAGATACGCAGTATTTT.

This chain joins TRBV6-6 and TRBJ2-2; 8 bases match TRBD2. Looked up from germline, CDR1 is MNHNY and CDR2 is SVGAGI (reference sequence). With 7 bases clipped from V and 4 bases from J, the junction kept 8 bases outside the gene matches. CDR3 length: 15 amino acids. CDR3 nucleotide sequence: TGTGCCAGCACCCTCCGGGAGGGAGCCACCGGGGAGCTGTTTTTT. Amino acid sequence: CASTLREGATGELFF.

The genes are TRBV7-9 and TRBJ2-3; TRBD2 agrees at 7 bases. V shed 4 bases, J shed 0 bases, and the junction held 4 bases outside the gene matches. CDR1 is SEHNR, CDR2 FQNEAQ, per germline (reference sequence). There are 15 residues in the CDR3. CDR3 DNA: TGTGCCAGCAGCTACCGGACTAGGAGCACAGATACGCAGTATTTT. As protein: CASSYRTRSTDTQYF.

This chain joins TRBV5-6 and TRBJ2-5; a possible D gene is TRBD1 (6 bases). Germline V CDR1 and CDR2: SGHDT, YYEEEE. CDR3 length: 14 amino acids. The V end lost 4 bases, the J end lost 2 bases, and 12 bases lay between the germline ends. This chain's CDR3 is CASSGNRDQETQYF. The CDR3, as DNA: TGTGCCAGCAGCGGAAACAGGGATCAAGAGACCCAGTACTTC. The full variable domain, its missing parts supplied by reference TRBV5-6 and TRBJ2-5, is DAGVTQSPTHLIKTRGQQVTLRCSPKSGHDTVSWYQQALGQGPQFIFQYYEEEERQRGNFPDRFSGHQFPNYSSELNVNALLLGDSALYLCASSGNRDQETQYFGPGTRLLVL.

The chain combines TRBV2 with TRBJ2-7; 10 bases fit TRBD2. The germline V gene encodes CDR1 SNHLY and CDR2 FYNNEI. The CDR3 sequence is 14 residues long. The ends lost 6 bases at V and 2 bases at J; junction bases unmatched: 4. The CDR3 loop is CASSSSGGAYEQYF. DNA of the CDR3: TGTGCCAGCAGCTCCAGCGGGGGGGCCTACGAGCAGTACTTC.

The V call is TRBV15, the J call TRBJ1-5; perhaps TRBD1 as D (5 bases). CDR3 length: 15 residues. Trimming stripped 0 bases from V and 6 bases from J, with 12 bases between. From germline, CDR1 is LNHNV and CDR2 YYDKDF (reference sequence). The CDR3 DNA sequence: TGTGCCACCAGCAGAGATTTGGGGGGACGTCAGCCCCAGCATTTT. This encodes CATSRDLGGRQPQHF.

The rearrangement joins TRBV27 to TRBJ2-1; 9 bases line up with TRBD2. The V gene end was trimmed by 3 bases and the J gene end by 1 base; junction bases not matched to a gene: 1. CDR3 length equals 15 residues. Germline V gives CDR1 MNHEY, CDR2 SMNVEV (reference sequence). CDR3 bases: TGTGCCAGCAGTTTGACTAGCGGTTCCTACAATGAGCAGTTCTTC. It specifies CASSLTSGSYNEQFF.